This is a list of T cell receptor beta chains from one sample in a study of T cell responses to AZD1222 COVID-19 vaccine. Generated by immunoSEQ multiplex PCR, the TCRdb table keeps only in-frame clones and is missing some. The data hold fewer than 110,000 clones, with roughly 90% observed a single time. The specimen comprised peripheral blood, sampled on day 0 of AZD1222 vaccination. These receptors all stem from an adult in good health. CDR3s include the opening cysteine and the closing phenylalanine or tryptophan. The D gene is left open where the match is weak. Some rows mark clone size as missing; the rest say once, few, many or name a class of expanded clone.

size,V,J,D,DNA,CDR3
NA,TRBV27,TRBJ1-1,TRBD1,TGTGCCAGCAGGGGAGAGGGGGCCTTGAACACTGAAGCTTTCTTT,CASRGEGALNTEAFF
NA,TRBV18,TRBJ1-6,NA,TGTGCCAGCTCACCCCAGGGGCCGAGCTCCTATAATTCACCCCTCCACTTT,CASSPQGPSSYNSPLHF
NA,TRBV5-4,TRBJ2-7,TRBD2,TGTGCCAGCAGCTTGGTAGCGGGATCCTACGAGCAGTACTTC,CASSLVAGSYEQYF
NA,TRBV24-1,TRBJ1-5,TRBD1,TGTGCCACCAGTGGGGGGTCAGGGGGCGGTCAGCCCCAGCATTTT,CATSGGSGGGQPQHF
NA,TRBV11-3,TRBJ1-3,NA,TGTGCCAGCAGCTTCCGAAACACCATATATTTT,CASSFRNTIYF
NA,TRBV6-4,TRBJ2-7,NA,TGTGCCAGCAGTGTTGGGGGCTCCGGGCCCTACGAGCAGTACTTC,CASSVGGSGPYEQYF
NA,TRBV5-1,TRBJ1-2,NA,TGCGCCAGCAGCTCCGAAGGGCATGATGGCTACACCTTC,CASSSEGHDGYTF
NA,TRBV6-4,TRBJ1-2,NA,TGTGCCAGCAGTCCCAGCGGGGGCGCGGCTGGCTACACCTTC,CASSPSGGAAGYTF
NA,TRBV30,TRBJ1-5,NA,TGTGCCTGGAGTTTCGGGTGGCAGCCCCAGCATTTT,CAWSFGWQPQHF
NA,TRBV10-1,TRBJ2-7,NA,TGCGCCAGCAGTGGAAGGACTAGGGGGTACGTGGAGCAGTACTTC,CASSGRTRGYVEQYF
NA,TRBV27,TRBJ1-1,NA,TGTGCCAGCGGTCTACCTGTGGGGGGCACTGAAGCTTTCTTT,CASGLPVGGTEAFF
NA,TRBV27,TRBJ1-4,TRBD1,TGTGCCAGCAAACCCCAGGGACAGGGGAATGAAAAACTGTTTTTT,CASKPQGQGNEKLFF
NA,TRBV24-1,TRBJ2-7,TRBD1,TGTGCCACCAGTGACCAGGGACAGGGGAGCTCCTACGAGCAGTACTTC,CATSDQGQGSSYEQYF
NA,TRBV30,TRBJ2-3,NA,TGTGCCTGGATGGCGGCAGGGACAGATACGCAGTATTTT,CAWMAAGTDTQYF
NA,TRBV6-5,TRBJ2-7,NA,TGTGCCAGCAGCGATTTCGGCAGGGTCGACGAGCAGTACTTC,CASSDFGRVDEQYF
NA,TRBV11-3,TRBJ1-6,NA,TGTGCCAGCAGCTTAGGGCAGAATAATTCACCCCTCCACTTT,CASSLGQNNSPLHF
NA,TRBV18,TRBJ2-2,NA,TGTGCCAGCTCATCCAGGGTAACCGGGGAGCTGTTTTTT,CASSSRVTGELFF
few,TRBV7-2,TRBJ2-7,NA,TGTGCCAGCAGCCCCAGGGTCGAGCAGTACTTC,CASSPRVEQYF
NA,TRBV28,TRBJ2-7,TRBD1,TGTGCCAGCAGTCGACAGGGATTCATTTACGAGCAGTACTTC,CASSRQGFIYEQYF
NA,TRBV4-1,TRBJ2-3,TRBD2,TGCGCCAGCAGCAGTCCCCGGCTAGCGGGAGACACAGATACGCAGTATTTT,CASSSPRLAGDTDTQYF
few,TRBV6-1,TRBJ1-2,NA,TGTGCCAGCAGTGAACCGGCAGGGTGGCCCAATGGCTACACCTTC,CASSEPAGWPNGYTF
NA,TRBV28,TRBJ1-5,NA,TGTGCCAGCAGTTTCGGCGGCGGCTATAGCAATCAGCCCCAGCATTTT,CASSFGGGYSNQPQHF
NA,TRBV6-6,TRBJ1-5,TRBD1,TGTGCCAGCAGTTCCCGACAGGGAGGGCAGCCCCAGCATTTT,CASSSRQGGQPQHF
NA,TRBV7-2,TRBJ2-6,NA,TGTGCCAGCAGCTTAGAAAGGTCTGGGGCCAACGTCCTGACTTTC,CASSLERSGANVLTF
NA,TRBV4-3,TRBJ1-2,TRBD1,TGCGCCAGCAGCCTTACAGGGGCGGACTATGGCTACACCTTC,CASSLTGADYGYTF
once,TRBV24-1,TRBJ2-3,TRBD2,TGTGCCACCAGTCCCACTCTAGCGGGAGTCGAAGATACGCAGTATTTT,CATSPTLAGVEDTQYF
NA,TRBV4-1,TRBJ1-1,TRBD1,TGCGCCAGCAGCCTACAGACAGGGGCAAACACTGAAGCTTTCTTT,CASSLQTGANTEAFF
NA,TRBV7-3,TRBJ1-2,TRBD1,TGTGCCAGCAGCTTAACGGCGGGACAGGCAATTTATGGCTACACCTTC,CASSLTAGQAIYGYTF
NA,TRBV5-3,TRBJ2-2,TRBD2,TGTGCCAGAAGCGCCTCCGGGACTAGCGGGGTCAACACCGGGGAGCTGTTTTTT,CARSASGTSGVNTGELFF
NA,TRBV7-2,TRBJ2-4,NA,TGTGCCAGCAGCAAGGCGGTTGCCAAAAACATTCAGTACTTC,CASSKAVAKNIQYF
NA,TRBV5-1,TRBJ2-5,NA,TGCGCCAGCAGCTTGGCGGGTTCACAGGAGACCCAGTACTTC,CASSLAGSQETQYF
NA,TRBV30,TRBJ1-2,TRBD1,TGTGCCTGGAGTACCCAGGGGGCCGGTGATGGCTACACCTTC,CAWSTQGAGDGYTF
NA,TRBV5-6,TRBJ2-7,NA,TGTGCCAGCAGCTTCTATGGGTACGAGCAGTACTTC,CASSFYGYEQYF
once,TRBV4-3,TRBJ1-4,TRBD1,TGCGCCAGCAGCCACTACGGACAGGGACCAACTAATGAAAAACTGTTTTTT,CASSHYGQGPTNEKLFF
NA,TRBV7-8,TRBJ2-5,NA,TGTGCCAGCATCAAGGGACTTCCCCTGGAGACCCAGTACTTC,CASIKGLPLETQYF
NA,TRBV10-3,TRBJ1-5,TRBD1,TGTGCCATCAGCCCGGGACAGGGGGCGCAGGGTCGGAATCAGCCCCAGCATTTT,CAISPGQGAQGRNQPQHF
NA,TRBV29-1,TRBJ2-7,TRBD1,TGCAGCGAGGGACAGGGGATTTACGAGCAGTACTTC,CSEGQGIYEQYF
NA,TRBV12-3/TRBV12-4,TRBJ2-7,NA,TGTGCCAGCAGTTTAGGGTACGAGCAGTACTTC,CASSLGYEQYF
NA,TRBV25-1,TRBJ2-5,NA,TGTGCCAGCAGTGAAAAGGGGTCCGGGGGTCCACGAGAGACCCAGTACTTC,CASSEKGSGGPRETQYF
NA,TRBV24-1,TRBJ1-2,TRBD1,TGTGCCACCAGCCCGGGACAGGGAGACGGCTACACCTTC,CATSPGQGDGYTF
NA,TRBV7-2,TRBJ1-1,NA,TGTGCCAGCAGCTTAGCGAGTAATCTTCCGCGAGCTTTCTTT,CASSLASNLPRAFF
once,TRBV5-1,TRBJ2-2,TRBD1,TGCGCCAGCAGCGGACAGGGCACCGGGGAGCTGTTTTTT,CASSGQGTGELFF
NA,TRBV18,TRBJ2-4,TRBD1,TGTGCCAGCTCACCACCCGGGACAGCAAAAAACATTCAGTACTTC,CASSPPGTAKNIQYF
NA,TRBV7-3,TRBJ2-1,NA,TGTGCCAGCAGCTTAACGTCCTATGAGCAGTTCTTC,CASSLTSYEQFF
once,TRBV19,TRBJ2-3,NA,TGTGCCAGTCCTCCAGGGTCAGATACGCAGTATTTT,CASPPGSDTQYF
NA,TRBV7-2,TRBJ1-1,NA,TGTGCCAGCAGCTTAGCGTCCAGGGGCTCAGGGGCTGAAGCTTTCTTT,CASSLASRGSGAEAFF
once,TRBV12-5,TRBJ1-4,TRBD1,TGTGCTAGTGGTTTGGAAGGACAGGGCACTAATGAAAAACTGTTTTTT,CASGLEGQGTNEKLFF
NA,TRBV18,TRBJ2-7,NA,TGTGCCAGCTCACCAGGCGACAGGACTTACGAGCAGTACTTC,CASSPGDRTYEQYF
NA,TRBV7-2,TRBJ1-6,TRBD1,TGTGCCAGCAGATCTCCGGGACAGGGCTCCTATAATTCACCCCTCCACTTT,CASRSPGQGSYNSPLHF
NA,TRBV18,TRBJ1-5,NA,TGTGCCAGCTCACCACGGGAGGATAGCAATCAGCCCCAGCATTTT,CASSPREDSNQPQHF
NA,TRBV5-4,TRBJ2-1,NA,TGTGCCAGCAGCTCGACTGGCTACAATGAGCAGTTCTTC,CASSSTGYNEQFF
NA,TRBV24-1,TRBJ2-6,TRBD2,TGTGCCACCAGTGATGGACTAGCGGGAGGTTATGGGGCCAACGTCCTGACTTTC,CATSDGLAGGYGANVLTF